This T cell receptor (beta chain) comes out of a study of blood T cell repertoires in COVID-19. The germline CDR1 and CDR2 sequences are MNHEY and SMNVEV (reference sequence). This CDR3 has 16 residues. Trimming removed 0 bases from V and 4 bases from J, with 12 bases in between. This clone showed up just a few times. Profiling relied on immunoSEQ multiplex PCR, and the TCRdb table lists in-frame clones only, not all of them. The sample yields fewer than 400,000 clones, roughly 90% seen once. This receptor was taken from a woman in her 30s who had recovered from COVID-19. The genes are TRBV27 and TRBJ1-4, with a weak D call TRBD1 (6 bases). Sequenced material: PBMCs or T cells enriched from blood (not recorded which). CDR3 protein: CASSLSRQAINEKLFF. The CDR3 DNA sequence: TGTGCCAGCAGTTTATCCAGACAGGCCATTAATGAAAAACTGTTTTTT.